The rows below give T cell receptor beta chains drawn from one sample of a study of cytomegalovirus exposure and HLA in healthy donors. The table came from immunoSEQ multiplex PCR; TCRdb's copy has only in-frame clones and leaves some out. Counted here are about 180,000 clones, over 75% occurring once; the ten biggest clones make up 5% to 8%. Sequenced: PBMCs. Every receptor here comes from a man aged 40-55 years in good health and CMV-seropositive. The CDR3 runs from the conserved cysteine through the conserved F or W. D genes are given only for firm matches. A clone size is listed for some rows: how often the clone was seen (once, few, many), or a class if it is expanded.

j_call v_call d_call clone_size cdr3_nt cdr3_aa
TRBJ1-4 TRBV7-2 - - TGTGCCAGCAGCTTAGCGGGCAGGGCGGCTAATGAAAAACTGTTTTTT CASSLAGRAANEKLFF
TRBJ2-2 TRBV7-8 TRBD2 - TGTGCCAGCAGCCAAGGACTAGCGGGAGTCGGCGGGGAGCTGTTTTTT CASSQGLAGVGGELFF
TRBJ2-1 TRBV5-4 TRBD1 - TGTGCCAGCAGCGTAGACAGGGGAAATGAGCAGTTCTTC CASSVDRGNEQFF
TRBJ2-1 TRBV9 - few TGTGCCAGCAGCGCCCCTACCGGGAGCCACAATGAGCAGTTCTTC CASSAPTGSHNEQFF
TRBJ2-7 TRBV13 - - TGTGCCAGCAGTCCAAGACCAGAGGGTGAGCAGTACTTC CASSPRPEGEQYF
TRBJ2-2 TRBV7-2 - - TGTGCCAGCAGCTTGGCGGCAGCCGGGGAGCTGTTTTTT CASSLAAAGELFF
TRBJ1-4 TRBV10-3 - - TGTGCCATCAGCCAGGGGCAGGCAACTAATGAAAAACTGTTTTTT CAISQGQATNEKLFF
TRBJ2-1 TRBV6-5 TRBD2 - TGTGCCAGCAGTCCTAGCGGGGTCTACAATGAGCAGTTCTTC CASSPSGVYNEQFF
TRBJ1-1 TRBV6-1 - - TGTGCCAGCACCATGACACCGAACACTGAAGCTTTCTTT CASTMTPNTEAFF
TRBJ2-7 TRBV11-3 TRBD2 - TGTGCCAGCAGCTTTGCGGGAGGTTCGTACGAGCAGTACTTC CASSFAGGSYEQYF
TRBJ1-3 TRBV5-6 - - TGTGCCAGCAGCTTGGAAGGGACTTCCATTTCCCCCAACACCATATATTTT CASSLEGTSISPNTIYF
TRBJ2-7 TRBV28 - - TGTGCCAGCAGTCCCCCCCCGAGTACTAGCTCCTACGAGCAGTACTTC CASSPPPSTSSYEQYF
TRBJ1-2 TRBV30 - - TGTGCCTGGAGTTTGGGAGGGTTTAACTATGGCTACACCTTC CAWSLGGFNYGYTF
TRBJ2-5 TRBV11-3 - few TGTGCCAGCAGCTTAGGTTTGGCCAACCAAGAGACCCAGTACTTC CASSLGLANQETQYF
TRBJ2-2 TRBV11-3 - - TGTGCCAGCAGCTCCGGGACTCTCACCGGGGAGCTGTTTTTT CASSSGTLTGELFF
TRBJ2-6 TRBV6-1 TRBD1 few TGTGCCAGCGCAGGGGGTTACTCTGGGGCCAACGGCCTGACTTTC CASAGGYSGANGLTF
TRBJ1-1 TRBV2 - - TGTGCCAGCAAGTGGGGGGGCGCGAGAACTGAAGCTTTCTTT CASKWGGARTEAFF
TRBJ2-1 TRBV5-4 TRBD2 - TGTGCCAGCAGCTTGGGGGCTAGCGGGAGTGGGTGGGGCAATGAGCAGTTCTTC CASSLGASGSGWGNEQFF
TRBJ1-2 TRBV5-1 - - TGCGCCAGCAGCTTGGCCGACAGATACTATGGCTACACCTTC CASSLADRYYGYTF
TRBJ1-6 TRBV7-9 TRBD1 - TGTGCCAGCAGCTTACCTGGGACAGGGAATTCACCCCTCCACTTT CASSLPGTGNSPLHF
TRBJ2-4 TRBV2 TRBD2 once TGTGCCAGCAGTCCAAGCGGGATGAGGAACATTCAGTACTTC CASSPSGMRNIQYF
TRBJ2-1 TRBV5-1 - - TGCGCCAGCAGCTTGGACTTACAGGGTTACAATGAGCAGTTCTTC CASSLDLQGYNEQFF
TRBJ2-7 TRBV7-9 - - TGTGCCAGCAGCTCAAGCCGGGGCTACGAGCAGTACTTC CASSSSRGYEQYF
TRBJ2-5 TRBV5-1 TRBD2 - TGCGCCAGCAGGCCTTCGACTAGCGCCCAGCAAGAGACCCAGTACTTC CASRPSTSAQQETQYF
TRBJ2-2 TRBV19 TRBD1 - TGTGCCAGTAGTACAGGGGGCTCGACCGGGGAGCTGTTTTTT CASSTGGSTGELFF
TRBJ2-7 TRBV7-9 - - TGTGCCAGCGGCGACACATCCTACGAGCAGTACTTC CASGDTSYEQYF
TRBJ2-2 TRBV5-4 TRBD2 - TGTGCCAGCAGCTTGGGAGCGGGAGCGAACACCGGGGAGCTGTTTTTT CASSLGAGANTGELFF
TRBJ2-5 TRBV11-2 - - TGTGCCAGCAGCTCCCGACTTAGCGTCGAGACCCAGTACTTC CASSSRLSVETQYF
TRBJ2-7 TRBV19 - - TGTGCCAGTAGAACGTCCGGGAACTCCTACGAGCAGTACTTC CASRTSGNSYEQYF
TRBJ1-1 TRBV21-1 - - TGTGCCAGCAGCAAAGAGAGGGACACTGAAGCTTTCTTT CASSKERDTEAFF
TRBJ2-3 TRBV7-9 TRBD2 - TGTGCCAGCAGCTCTACTAGCGGGAGTTTTGGAGATACGCAGTATTTT CASSSTSGSFGDTQYF
TRBJ1-6 TRBV7-9 - - TGTGCCAGCAGCTTTGGGGACACGGGGTCACCCCTCCACTTT CASSFGDTGSPLHF
TRBJ2-5 TRBV6-1 - - TGTGCCAGCAATAAGGAGACCGTAGAGACCCAGTACTTC CASNKETVETQYF
TRBJ2-2 TRBV13 - - TGTGCCAGCAGTCCCATTCGGTCTGGGGCCACCGGGGAGCTGTTTTTT CASSPIRSGATGELFF
TRBJ1-1 TRBV5-1 - - TGCGCCAGCAGCTTCGACAGAAACACTGAAGCTTTCTTT CASSFDRNTEAFF
TRBJ2-2 TRBV11-3 - - TGTGCCAGCAGCTTACGGCAGGTATTCACCGGGGAGCTGTTTTTT CASSLRQVFTGELFF
TRBJ2-1 TRBV18 - - TGTGCCAGCTCACAGTCGGGAGTGGGGGATGAGCAGTTCTTC CASSQSGVGDEQFF
TRBJ2-7 TRBV12-2 - - TGTGCAAGTCGCTTAGTAGACAGGGGGGGCTCCTACGAGCAGTACTTC CASRLVDRGGSYEQYF
TRBJ2-1 TRBV6-1 TRBD2 - TGTGCCAGCAAACTAGCGGGAGCCTATGAGCAGTTCTTC CASKLAGAYEQFF
TRBJ2-7 TRBV27 TRBD2 - TGTGCCAGCAGCGTCGGATCTAGCGGGAGGGGCAAGAACGAGCAGTACTTC CASSVGSSGRGKNEQYF
TRBJ2-6 TRBV28 TRBD1 - TGTGCCAGCAATGGACAGGTTGGTTGGACTGGGGCCAACGTCCTGACTTTC CASNGQVGWTGANVLTF
TRBJ2-5 TRBV7-7 TRBD2 - TGTGCCAGCAGCTTAGGCGGCGGGAGTACAGAGACCCAGTACTTC CASSLGGGSTETQYF
TRBJ2-2 TRBV7-7 - - TGTGCTAGCAGCTTACAGGGTCCCGACACCGGGGAGCTGTTTTTT CASSLQGPDTGELFF
TRBJ2-3 TRBV7-2 - few TGTGCCAGCAGCACCAGCGCAGATACGCAGTATTTT CASSTSADTQYF
TRBJ1-2 TRBV5-1 TRBD1 - TGCGCCAGCAGCTTGGATGGACAGGGGGCGCGTGGCTACACCTTC CASSLDGQGARGYTF
TRBJ2-7 TRBV27 TRBD1 - TGTGCCAGCAGTTTAAGGGGGCGCGGGTCGTATTTCTACGAGCAGTACTTC CASSLRGRGSYFYEQYF
TRBJ1-3 TRBV5-4 - few TGTGCCAGCAGCTTCCCAGGGGAGACCGGAAACACCATATATTTT CASSFPGETGNTIYF
TRBJ1-2 TRBV6-6 - - TGTGCCAGCGGAGGGCTGGGCTACACCTTC CASGGLGYTF
TRBJ1-3 TRBV5-8 - - TGTGCCAGCAGTCATAACAGGGCGCTCGGAAACACCATATATTTT CASSHNRALGNTIYF
TRBJ2-3 TRBV19 - - TGTGCCAGTCGGAGCAGCGGGGATACGCAGTATTTT CASRSSGDTQYF
TRBJ2-7 TRBV5-1 - - TGCGCCAGCAGCTCCCGCCCCACGGGCGAGCAGTACTTC CASSSRPTGEQYF
TRBJ2-1 TRBV6-6 TRBD1 - TGTGCCAGCAGCCGGGACAGGGGTTACAATGAGCAGTTCTTC CASSRDRGYNEQFF
TRBJ2-6 TRBV10-3 - - TGTGCCATCAGTGACTCAGCGGGCCGCTCTGGGGCCAACGTCCTGACTTTC CAISDSAGRSGANVLTF
TRBJ2-2 TRBV2 - - TGTGCCAGCAGTGGTTTCGAGCGGTACACCGGGGAGCTGTTTTTT CASSGFERYTGELFF
TRBJ2-3 TRBV7-2 - - TGTGCCAGCAGCTTAAGCGGTGGCGCGGGAGATACGCAGTATTTT CASSLSGGAGDTQYF